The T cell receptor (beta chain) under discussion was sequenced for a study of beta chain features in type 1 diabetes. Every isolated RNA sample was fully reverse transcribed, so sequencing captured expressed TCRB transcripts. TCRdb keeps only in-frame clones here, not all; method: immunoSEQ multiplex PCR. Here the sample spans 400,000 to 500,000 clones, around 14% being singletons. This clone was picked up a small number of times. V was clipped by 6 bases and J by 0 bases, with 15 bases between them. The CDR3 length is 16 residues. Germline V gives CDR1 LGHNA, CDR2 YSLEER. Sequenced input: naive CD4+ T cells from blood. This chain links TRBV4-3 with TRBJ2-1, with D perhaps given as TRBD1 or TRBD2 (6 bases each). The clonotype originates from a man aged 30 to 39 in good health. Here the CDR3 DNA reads TGCGCCAGCAGTCCGAGGGGGACTGGCTCCTACAATGAGCAGTTCTTC. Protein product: CASSPRGTGSYNEQFF.